A single sample is the source of the 25 T cell receptor beta chains below, sequenced in a study of vaccination effects on CD4 cells after COVID-19. Pools of viral peptides were used by the ViraFEST assay to expand antigen-specific CD4+ T cells ahead of sequencing. Following a roughly 9-day culture, CD4+ T cells were purified. Recipients of the vaccine had no prior SARS-CoV-2 infection and negative nucleocapsid antibodies. Sequencing used immunoSEQ multiplex PCR; TCRdb keeps in-frame clones, though not all of them. Among some 68,000 clones, around 76% were seen once, and the ten largest hold roughly 4%. The antigens for these receptors are not known. Sequenced material: CD4+ T cells from PBMCs cultured with HCoV-OC43 spike peptides, taken before COVID-19 vaccination. Noted subset: HCoV-OC43 spike overlapping peptide pool stimulation. Receptors originate from a human donor who received a COVID-19 vaccine.

The V gene is TRBV12-3 or TRBV12-4, the J gene TRBJ2-5; TRBD2 matches 8 bases. The CDR3 runs to 13 residues. The ends lost 2 bases at V and 8 bases at J; junction bases unmatched: 4. In DNA, the CDR3 is TGTGCCAGCAGTTTAAGGGGACTAGACACCCAGTACTTC. It encodes CASSLRGLDTQYF.

This clone was recorded once. This rearrangement joins TRBV7-3 to TRBJ2-5; D gene unclear. The ends were cut back, 4 bases at V and 4 bases at J, with 4 bases in the middle. Germline values: CDR1 SGHTA, CDR2 FQGTGA. The CDR3 runs 11 residues. The chain's CDR3 is CASSSGETQYF. The CDR3, as DNA: TGTGCCAGCAGCTCCGGAGAGACCCAGTACTTC.

V gene TRBV19 combines with J gene TRBJ2-6; D is perhaps TRBD1 (6 bases). This CDR3 region has 14 residues. CDR1 is LNHDA, CDR2 SQIVND, per germline (reference sequence). The germline V and J ends were trimmed by 11 bases and 4 bases, with 15 bases remaining between them. CDR3 DNA: TGTGCCTCAAAGCAGGGGTCCGGGGCCAACGTCCTGACTTTC. Translation: CASKQGSGANVLTF. Variable domain in full (rest from reference TRBV19 and TRBJ2-6): DGGITQSPKYLFRKEGQNVTLSCEQNLNHDAMYWYRQDPGQGLRLIYYSQIVNDFQKGDIAEGYSVSREKKESFPLTVTSAQKNPTAFYLCASKQGSGANVLTFGAGSRLTVL.

The CDR3 nucleotides are TGTGCCAGCAGCTACCGTTCTGGGACAGGGGGCGTCGGGGAGCTGTTTTTT. The encoded protein is CASSYRSGTGGVGELFF. This rearrangement joins TRBV3-1 (or the pseudogene TRBV3-2) to TRBJ2-2; 12 nucleotides agree with TRBD1. J was trimmed by 7 bases and V by 5 bases; bases with no gene match: 11. In germline, CDR1 is LGHDT, CDR2 YNNKEL (reference sequence). The CDR3 has 17 amino acids.

The chain is built from TRBV18 and TRBJ2-3, with D perhaps matching TRBD2 (5 bases). The CDR3 loop spans 14 amino acids. The V gene lost 5 bases and the J gene lost 4 bases, with 13 bases spanning the gap. The germline gives CDR1 KGHSH, CDR2 LQKENI. CDR3 sequence: CASSSDLAADTQYF. CDR3 bases: TGTGCCAGCTCATCAGACCTAGCTGCAGATACGCAGTATTTT. The full variable domain, completed using reference TRBV18 and TRBJ2-3, is NAGVMQNPRHLVRRRGQEARLRCSPMKGHSHVYWYRQLPEEGLKFMVYLQKENIIDESGMPKERFSAEFPKEGPSILRIQQVVRGDSAAYFCASSSDLAADTQYFGPGTRLTVL.

This clone was seen only a few times. V gene TRBV2 combines with J gene TRBJ2-2; D tentatively reads TRBD1 or TRBD2 (7 bases each). Trimming took 9 bases from V and 6 from J, leaving 20 bases between them. CDR1 and CDR2 (germline): SNHLY, FYNNEI. The CDR3 runs to 15 residues. Here the CDR3 DNA reads TGTGCCAGTACTAGCAGGGGGGGCGTCGCCGGGGAGCTGTTTTTT. Protein product: CASTSRGGVAGELFF.

This chain links TRBV2 with TRBJ1-5; no clear D. This CDR3 has 14 residues. CDR1 and CDR2 from the germline V gene are SNHLY and FYNNEI. V lost 1 base and J lost 6, with 10 bases in between. The CDR3 nucleotides are TGTGCCAGCAGTGAAGGTAGGGTAGTTCAGCCCCAGCATTTT. It codes for CASSEGRVVQPQHF.

The chain's CDR3 is CASRHRRGPIIPYEQYV. The DNA for the CDR3 is TGTGCAAGTCGTCATAGACGGGGACCGATCATTCCCTACGAGCAGTACGTC. The J gene is TRBJ2-7, the V gene TRBV12-2. TRBV12-2 is tagged as a pseudogene. There are 17 residues in the CDR3.

CDR3: CASRGVGTDTQYF. The CDR3, as DNA: TGTGCCAGTAGGGGTGTGGGCACAGATACGCAGTATTTT. The genes are TRBV19 and TRBJ2-3; D unclear. Germline assignment: CDR1 LNHDA and CDR2 SQIVND (reference sequence). The CDR3 totals 13 residues. Trimming took 6 bases from V and 1 from J, leaving 8 bases between them.

In this sample, this clone turned up a few times. DNA for the CDR3: TGTGCCAGCAGCCAGACGGCCACAGATACGCAGTATTTT. Translating gives CASSQTATDTQYF. The rearrangement joins TRBV7-2 to TRBJ2-3; no firm D call. The CDR3 runs to 13 residues. CDR1 SGHTA and CDR2 FQGNSA come from the germline V gene. Between the trimmed V and J ends, which lost 5 bases and 2 bases, there was a span of 8 bases.

The chain joins TRBV5-8 to TRBJ2-3; the D is unclear. The V and J ends lost 7 bases and 2 bases respectively, with 14 bases between them. This CDR3 region has 14 residues. Germline CDR1 SGHTS, CDR2 YDEGEE. CDR3 residues: CASPSTVFTDTQYF. DNA for the CDR3: TGTGCCAGCCCGTCGACGGTTTTCACAGATACGCAGTATTTT.

The V and J genes are TRBV12-3 or TRBV12-4 and TRBJ2-5; D gene ambiguous. There are 12 residues in the CDR3. Trimming shortened V by 3 bases and J by 5 bases, and 7 bases separated the two germline ends. The CDR3 sequence is CASSFGWETQYF. As DNA, the CDR3 is TGTGCCAGCAGTTTTGGTTGGGAGACCCAGTACTTC.

The genes are TRBV6-5 and TRBJ2-3; TRBD2 matches 11 bases. Germline assignment: CDR1 MNHEY and CDR2 SVGAGI. V trimming: 0 bases; J trimming: 4 bases; junction bases outside the gene matches: 3. The CDR3 is 16 residues long. This chain's CDR3 is CASSYSLAGGADTQYF. CDR3 sequence (DNA): TGTGCCAGCAGTTACTCGCTAGCGGGGGGAGCAGATACGCAGTATTTT.

This CDR3 is CASSHRQIKETQYF. CDR3 nucleotide sequence: TGTGCCAGCAGCCACAGGCAGATTAAAGAGACCCAGTACTTC. The chain links TRBV2 to TRBJ2-5, with D possibly being TRBD1 (5 bases). Per germline, CDR1 SNHLY and CDR2 FYNNEI. The CDR3 contains 14 residues. Trimming took 6 bases from V and 3 from J, leaving 14 bases between them.

This clone has just a few counts. The V call is TRBV4-3, the J call TRBJ1-5, with a tentative D call TRBD1 (6 bases). CDR3 length equals 15 residues. CDR1 and CDR2 from the germline V gene are LGHNA and YSLEER. The germline V and J ends were trimmed by 0 bases and 2 bases, with 8 bases remaining between them. DNA of the CDR3: TGCGCCAGCAGCCAAGACTACAGGGGCAATCAGCCCCAGCATTTT. Translating it yields CASSQDYRGNQPQHF.

V and J are TRBV9 and TRBJ2-5, with D perhaps given as TRBD1 or TRBD2 (6 bases each). With 4 bases removed from V and 5 bases from J, the gap between germline ends came to 15 bases. The CDR3 has 14 amino acids. Germline-derived CDR1 and CDR2 are SGDLS and YYNGEE. In DNA, the CDR3 is TGTGCCAGCAGCTCACTAGGGGGGTGGGAGACCCAGTACTTC. Translating gives CASSSLGGWETQYF.

This clone was seen just once. The rearrangement joins TRBV7-9 to TRBJ1-1; D gene ambiguous. Per germline, CDR1 SEHNR and CDR2 FQNEAQ (reference sequence). CDR3 length equals 13 residues. Trimming stripped 2 bases from V and 8 bases from J, with 12 bases between. CDR3 in DNA: TGTGCCAGCAGCTTATCTCCCGGGATGGAAGCTTTCTTT. Its translation: CASSLSPGMEAFF.

The V gene is TRBV6-5, the J gene TRBJ2-7, with 7 bases that match TRBD1. Germline V gives CDR1 MNHEY, CDR2 SVGAGI. Trimming at V came to 9 bases and at J to 6 bases, leaving 17 bases not matched to a gene. CDR3 size: 15 residues. CDR3 bases: TGTGCCAGATGCTCCGGGACAGATGGATTTTGCGAGCAGTACGTC. Translated, it gives CARCSGTDGFCEQYV.

The chain uses TRBV5-1 and TRBJ2-5; a possible D gene is TRBD1 (5 bases). The CDR3 has 14 residues. Germline V gene lookup returns CDR1 SGHRS and CDR2 YFSETQ. V was cut by 0 bases and J by 5 bases, with 11 bases left in between. The CDR3 sequence: CASSLDDKGETQYF. CDR3 nucleotide sequence: TGCGCCAGCAGCTTGGATGATAAGGGGGAGACCCAGTACTTC.

The V gene is TRBV6-5, the J gene TRBJ2-7; 8 bases agree with TRBD1. From germline, CDR1 is MNHEY and CDR2 SVGAGI. The CDR3 extends over 15 amino acids. J was trimmed by 2 bases and V by 6 bases; bases with no gene match: 9. CDR3 sequence (DNA): TGTGCCAGCAGGTCCCCCGGGACAGGTACCTACGAGCAGTACGTC. Translating it yields CASRSPGTGTYEQYV.

The table lists this clone with a few counts. The chain links TRBV4-3 to TRBJ2-3, with 9 bases matching TRBD2. V shed 1 base, J shed 4 bases, and the junction held 0 bases outside the gene matches. In germline, CDR1 is LGHNA, CDR2 YSLEER. The length of the CDR3 is 14 residues. The CDR3 loop is CASSQGLAADTQYF. The CDR3 DNA is TGCGCCAGCAGCCAAGGACTAGCGGCAGATACGCAGTATTTT.

The rearrangement links TRBV7-9 to TRBJ2-6; D perhaps matches TRBD2 (5 bases). The CDR3 totals 17 residues. Looked up from germline, CDR1 is SEHNR and CDR2 is FQNEAQ (reference sequence). Trimming cost V 1 base and J 4 bases, with 14 bases left between them. DNA of the CDR3: TGTGCCAGCAGCTTAGACGGGGTCCGGGTAGGGGCCAACGTCCTGACTTTC. Protein: CASSLDGVRVGANVLTF.

The genes are TRBV3-1 (or the pseudogene TRBV3-2) and TRBJ2-3; D may be TRBD1 (5 bases). This CDR3 has 12 amino acids. The ends were cut back, 1 base at V and 8 bases at J, with 7 bases in the middle. Germline CDR1 and CDR2: LGHDT and YNNKEL (reference sequence). DNA of the CDR3: TGTGCCAGCAGCCAAGTAAGGGGTACGCAGTATTTT. Protein: CASSQVRGTQYF.

J is TRBJ2-5 and V is TRBV12-5; TRBD2 matches 8 bases. The CDR3 has 13 residues. With V trimmed by 7 bases and J by 5 bases, 6 bases remained unmatched. Germline V lookup: CDR1 LGHNT, CDR2 FRNRAP. CDR3 in DNA: TGTGCTAGTGTCTCGGGAGGGAGGGAGACCCAGTACTTC. The encoded protein is CASVSGGRETQYF.

The chain recombines TRBV7-9 with TRBJ1-2; no clear D gene. CDR1 and CDR2 (germline): SEHNR, FQNEAQ (reference sequence). V shed 4 bases and J shed 4 bases, with 13 bases lying between them. The CDR3 contains 14 residues. CDR3 sequence reads: CASSSRASSYGYTF. As DNA, the CDR3 is TGTGCCAGCAGCTCCCGGGCGTCAAGCTATGGCTACACCTTC.